These 8 T cell receptor beta chains came from one sample sequenced in a study of neurological immune-mediated disorders. One entry per CDR3 protein results from TCRdb running MiXCR on the 5' RACE reads. The sample carries approximately 50,000 distinct CDR3 sequences, 9% to 12% recorded once. The material sequenced was PBMCs. The receptor source for this set is a man in his 70s with HTLV-1-associated myelopathy (HAM/TSP).

This clonotype was found many times. The chain recombines TRBV11-2 with TRBJ2-7; TRBD2 is a possible D gene (6 bases). Germline lookup yields CDR1 SGHAT and CDR2 FQNNGV. Trimming removed 1 base at V and 0 bases at J, with 13 bases between. The CDR3 consists of 16 residues. Here the CDR3 DNA reads TGTGCCAGCAGCTTAGTTGGTAGCGGACTCTCCTACGAGCAGTACTTC. This codes for CASSLVGSGLSYEQYF.

This clonotype was recorded at least ten times. The V gene is TRBV29-1, the J gene TRBJ2-3; 7 nucleotides line up with TRBD1. From germline, CDR1 is SQVTM and CDR2 ANQGSEA. The CDR3 has 14 residues. CDR3 bases: TGCAGTATGGCCGGGACAGAGGGCACAGATACGCAGTATTTT. It specifies CSMAGTEGTDTQYF.

For this clonotype: This could be a read error, since a much larger clone is one nucleotide away. The chain carries TRBV4-3 and TRBJ2-7; 7 bases map to TRBD2. Germline CDR1 LGHNA, CDR2 YSLEER. The CDR3 extends over 14 amino acids. The CDR3 here is CASSQDLAAYERYF. DNA for the CDR3: TGCGCCAGCAGCCAAGACCTAGCGGCCTACGAGCGGTACTTC.

This clonotype was seen at least ten times. The rearrangement joins TRBV5-1 to TRBJ2-5, with 7 bases matching TRBD2. This CDR3 is built from 13 residues. Germline V lookup: CDR1 SGHRS, CDR2 YFSETQ. V lost 2 bases and J lost 9; bases outside the gene matches: 7. The CDR3 protein is CASSFVSSGAQYF. CDR3 in DNA: TGCGCCAGCAGCTTCGTTTCTAGCGGAGCCCAGTACTTC.

In its sample, this clonotype was seen many times. The chain is built from TRBV5-1 and TRBJ2-7; 7 positions agree with TRBD2. Per germline, CDR1 SGHRS and CDR2 YFSETQ. Trimming at V came to 1 base and at J to 6 bases, leaving 7 bases not matched to a gene. The CDR3 extends over 14 amino acids. CDR3 loop: CASSLSASGGEQYF. The DNA of the CDR3 is TGCGCCAGCAGCTTGTCTGCTAGCGGAGGCGAGCAGTACTTC.

This chain joins TRBV19 and TRBJ2-1; D may be TRBD2 (6 bases). CDR1 is LNHDA, CDR2 SQIVND, per germline (reference sequence). V lost 10 bases to trimming and J lost 7 bases, with 20 bases between them. The CDR3 sequence is 14 residues long. Written as DNA, the CDR3 is TGTGCCACCGTCACATCGGGGGAGAGAAATGAGCAGTTCTTC. Its translation: CATVTSGERNEQFF.

Points on this clonotype: This could be a read error, since a much larger clone is one nucleotide away. The rearrangement links TRBV5-1 to TRBJ2-7; no firm D call. Germline-derived CDR1 and CDR2 are SGHRS and YFSETQ. The CDR3 spans 13 residues. The CDR3 DNA is TGCGCCAGCAGCTTGGTGGGCACCTACGAGCGGTACTTC. Translated: CASSLVGTYERYF.

This clonotype was counted ten times or more. The chain links TRBV28 to TRBJ2-7; D perhaps matches TRBD2 (5 bases). This CDR3 region has 15 residues. V lost 2 bases, J lost 4 bases, and 15 bases lay in between. The V gene's germline CDR1 is MDHEN and CDR2 SYDVKM. Here the CDR3 reads CASSLSAGGTYEQYF. The CDR3 coding sequence is TGTGCCAGCAGTTTAAGCGCCGGAGGTACATACGAGCAGTACTTC.